This T cell receptor (beta chain) comes out of a study of blood T cell repertoires in COVID-19. As originally analysed: Using reference gene primer amplification, nucleated cell counts were estimated. Sequencing used immunoSEQ multiplex PCR; TCRdb keeps in-frame clones, though not all of them. V and J calls and clone size follow that table, whereas D and trimming were derived from the DNA. The data show 200,000 to 250,000 clones, roughly 80% seen once. The germline CDR1 and CDR2 sequences are LNHDA and SQIVND (reference sequence). The length of the CDR3 is 12 residues. V shed 8 bases, J shed 3 bases, and the junction held 4 bases outside the gene matches.

The rearrangement uses TRBV19 and TRBJ2-7, with TRBD2 identical over 7 bases. The sequenced sample consisted of peripheral blood. The receptor's source is a woman aged 80 or older with acute or convalescent COVID-19. CDR3 coding DNA: TGTGCCAGTGGGGGGGGAGTCTACGAGCAGTACTTC. Translating it yields CASGGGVYEQYF.